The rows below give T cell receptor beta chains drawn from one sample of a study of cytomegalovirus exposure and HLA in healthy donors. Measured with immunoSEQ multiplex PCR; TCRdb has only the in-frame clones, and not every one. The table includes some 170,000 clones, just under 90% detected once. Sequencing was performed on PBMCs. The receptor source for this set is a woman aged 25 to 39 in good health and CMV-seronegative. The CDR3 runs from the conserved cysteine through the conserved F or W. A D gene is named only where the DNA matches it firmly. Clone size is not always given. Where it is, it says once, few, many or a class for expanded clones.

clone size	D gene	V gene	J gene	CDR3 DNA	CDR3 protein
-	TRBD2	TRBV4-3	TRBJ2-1	TGCGCCAGCAGCCAAGCACGAGCGGGGGGTTACAATGAGCAGTTCTTC	CASSQARAGGYNEQFF
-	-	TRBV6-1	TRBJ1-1	TGTGCCAGCTCAATAGGGGTGAACACTGAAGCTTTCTTT	CASSIGVNTEAFF
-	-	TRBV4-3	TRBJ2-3	TGCGCCAGCAGCCAAGATTGGGGGGTCGCAGATACGCAGTATTTT	CASSQDWGVADTQYF
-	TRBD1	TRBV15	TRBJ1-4	TGTGCCACCAGCAGAGACCGACAGGGGGCTGAAAAACTGTTTTTT	CATSRDRQGAEKLFF
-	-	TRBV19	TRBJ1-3	TGTGCCAGTAGTTGGGGCAGGGGCGGTCGAAAGTCTGGAAACACCATATATTTT	CASSWGRGGRKSGNTIYF
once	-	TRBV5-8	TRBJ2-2	TGTGCCAGCAGCTTGGTCTGGGGGGAGAACACCGGGGAGCTGTTTTTT	CASSLVWGENTGELFF
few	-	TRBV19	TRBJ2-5	TGTGCCAGTAGTGAAGAGGAAGAGACCCAGTACTTC	CASSEEEETQYF
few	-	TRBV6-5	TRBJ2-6	TGTGCCAGCCTAGAGCCTGGGGCCAACGTCCTGACTTTC	CASLEPGANVLTF
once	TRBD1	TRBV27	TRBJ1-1	TGTGCCAGCAGTCACGGGACAGACTCCACTGAAGCTTTCTTT	CASSHGTDSTEAFF
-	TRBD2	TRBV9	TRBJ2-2	TGTGCCAGCAGCGCCGGACTAGCGGGGTTCACCGGGGAGCTGTTTTTT	CASSAGLAGFTGELFF
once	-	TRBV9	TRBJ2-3	TGTGCCAGCAGCGTAGCCCCCCTAGCATCAGATACGCAGTATTTT	CASSVAPLASDTQYF
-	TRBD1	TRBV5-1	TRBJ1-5	TGCGCCAGCAGCTTGGTGGGTGACAGGGACCGGATCGTCCGGGGCAATCAGCCCCAGCATTTT	CASSLVGDRDRIVRGNQPQHF
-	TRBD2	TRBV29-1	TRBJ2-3	TGCAGCGTTTCCGGGACTAGCGGGGGAGTGGATACGCAGTATTTT	CSVSGTSGGVDTQYF
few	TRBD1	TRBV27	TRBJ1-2	TGTGCCAGCAGTTTATACCAGGGGGCGTATGGCTACACCTTC	CASSLYQGAYGYTF
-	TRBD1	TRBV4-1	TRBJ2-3	TGCGCCAGCAGCCAAGCCCCCACGACAGGGATGGATACGCAGTATTTT	CASSQAPTTGMDTQYF
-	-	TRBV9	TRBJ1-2	TGTGCCAGCAGCGCGTACCGGGATCGCTACACCTTC	CASSAYRDRYTF
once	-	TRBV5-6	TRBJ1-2	TGTGCCAGCAGCTTGACGGCCCAGGCTAACTATGGCTACACCTTC	CASSLTAQANYGYTF
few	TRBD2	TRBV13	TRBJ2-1	TGTGCCAGCAGCCTAACCCTTAGCGGGGGGGGGAAGAACAATGAGCAGTTCTTC	CASSLTLSGGGKNNEQFF
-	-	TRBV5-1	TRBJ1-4	TGCGCCAGCAGCCCCAACGGTGCAACTAATGAAAAACTGTTTTTT	CASSPNGATNEKLFF
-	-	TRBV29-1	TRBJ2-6	TGCAGCGTCGACTCTGCTGGGGCCAACGTCCTGACTTTC	CSVDSAGANVLTF
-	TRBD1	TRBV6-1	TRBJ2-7	TGTGCCAGCAAGACAGGGCACTACGAGCAGTACTTC	CASKTGHYEQYF
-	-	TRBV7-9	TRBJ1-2	TGTGCCAGCAGCTTAGCGGGGGGACGGCTCTATGGCTTCACCTTC	CASSLAGGRLYGFTF
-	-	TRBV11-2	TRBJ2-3	TGTGCCAAGCGGGCAGCTAGCACAGATACGCAGTATTTT	CAKRAASTDTQYF
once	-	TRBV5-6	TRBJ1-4	TGTGCCAGCAGCTTGGCCGGGGGGGAAAATGAAAAACTGTTTTTT	CASSLAGGENEKLFF
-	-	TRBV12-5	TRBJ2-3	TGTGCTAGTGGTTTGGGACAGATTACAGATACGCAGTATTTT	CASGLGQITDTQYF
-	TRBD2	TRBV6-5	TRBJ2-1	TGTGCCACCCAACTAGCGGGGGGGCGGAATGAGCAGTTCTTC	CATQLAGGRNEQFF
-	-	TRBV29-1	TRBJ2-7	TGCAGCGTTGAGGGATCCGAGGGAATAAACTACGAGCAGTACTTC	CSVEGSEGINYEQYF
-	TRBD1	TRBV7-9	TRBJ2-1	TGTGCCAGCAGCTCAAACGCCGGGACAGGAGCTCTTATTGAGCAGTTCTTC	CASSSNAGTGALIEQFF
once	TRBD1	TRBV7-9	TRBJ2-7	TGTGCCAGCAGCTTAGCACAGGGGACCTACAAGCAGTACTTC	CASSLAQGTYKQYF
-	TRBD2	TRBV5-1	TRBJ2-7	TGCGCCAGCAGCTTGGAAGGGGCTAGCGGGGACGACTACGAGCAGTACTTC	CASSLEGASGDDYEQYF
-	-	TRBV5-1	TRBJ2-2	TGCGCCAGCTCCTTTAACAGGGCCAACACCGGGGAGCTGTTTTTT	CASSFNRANTGELFF
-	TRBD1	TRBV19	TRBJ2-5	TGTGCCAGTAGTATGGGGAGACAGGGGCCGACCCAGTACTTC	CASSMGRQGPTQYF
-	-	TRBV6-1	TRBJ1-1	TGTGCCAGCAGTGAGCCTGGGGGGGCCCCCTCCATTGAAGCTTTCTTT	CASSEPGGAPSIEAFF